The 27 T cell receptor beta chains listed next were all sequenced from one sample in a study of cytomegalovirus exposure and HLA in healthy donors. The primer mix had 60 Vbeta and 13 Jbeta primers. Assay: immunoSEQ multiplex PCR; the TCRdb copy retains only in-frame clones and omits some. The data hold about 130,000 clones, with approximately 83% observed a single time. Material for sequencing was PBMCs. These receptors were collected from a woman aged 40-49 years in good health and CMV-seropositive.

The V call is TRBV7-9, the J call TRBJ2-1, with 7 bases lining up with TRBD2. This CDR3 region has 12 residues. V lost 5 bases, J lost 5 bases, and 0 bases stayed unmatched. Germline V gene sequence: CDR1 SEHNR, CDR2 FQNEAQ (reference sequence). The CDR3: CASSGLDNEQFF. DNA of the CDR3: TGTGCCAGCAGCGGACTAGACAATGAGCAGTTCTTC.

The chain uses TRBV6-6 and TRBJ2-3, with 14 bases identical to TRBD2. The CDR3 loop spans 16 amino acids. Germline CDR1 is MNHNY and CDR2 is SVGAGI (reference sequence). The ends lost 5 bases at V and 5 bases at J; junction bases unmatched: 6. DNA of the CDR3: TGTGCCAGCAGTCAGGGACTAGCGGGAGTGAGAGATACGCAGTATTTT. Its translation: CASSQGLAGVRDTQYF.

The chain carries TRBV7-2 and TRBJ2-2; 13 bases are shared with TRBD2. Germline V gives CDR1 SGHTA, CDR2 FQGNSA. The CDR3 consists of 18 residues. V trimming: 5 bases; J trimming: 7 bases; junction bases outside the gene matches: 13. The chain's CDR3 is CASSHKLAGGPSFGELFF. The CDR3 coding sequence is TGTGCCAGCAGCCATAAACTAGCGGGAGGGCCGTCTTTCGGGGAGCTGTTTTTT.

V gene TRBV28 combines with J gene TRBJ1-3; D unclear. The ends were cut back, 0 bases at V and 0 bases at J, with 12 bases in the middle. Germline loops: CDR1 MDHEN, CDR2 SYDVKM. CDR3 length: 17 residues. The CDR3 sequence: CASSLWGSLDSGNTIYF. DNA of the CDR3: TGTGCCAGCAGTTTATGGGGCTCGCTCGACTCTGGAAACACCATATATTTT.

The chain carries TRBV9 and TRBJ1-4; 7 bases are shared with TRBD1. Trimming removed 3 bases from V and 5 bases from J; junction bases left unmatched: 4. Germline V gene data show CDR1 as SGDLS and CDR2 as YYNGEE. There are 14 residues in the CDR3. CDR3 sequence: CASSELGGNEKLFF. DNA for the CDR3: TGTGCCAGCAGCGAATTAGGGGGCAATGAAAAACTGTTTTTT.

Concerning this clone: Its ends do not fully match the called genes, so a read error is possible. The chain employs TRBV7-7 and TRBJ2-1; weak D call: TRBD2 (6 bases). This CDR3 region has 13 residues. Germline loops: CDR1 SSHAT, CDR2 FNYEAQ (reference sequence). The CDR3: CASSLARDNEQFF. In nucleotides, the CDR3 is TGTGCTAGCAGTCTAGCGAGAGACAATGAGCAGTTCTTC.

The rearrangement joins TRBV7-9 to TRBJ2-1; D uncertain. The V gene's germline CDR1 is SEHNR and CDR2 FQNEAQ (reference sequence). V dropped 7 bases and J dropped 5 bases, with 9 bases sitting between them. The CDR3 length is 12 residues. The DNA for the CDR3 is TGTGCCAGCAACAAAAACAACAATGAGCAGTTCTTC. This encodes CASNKNNNEQFF.

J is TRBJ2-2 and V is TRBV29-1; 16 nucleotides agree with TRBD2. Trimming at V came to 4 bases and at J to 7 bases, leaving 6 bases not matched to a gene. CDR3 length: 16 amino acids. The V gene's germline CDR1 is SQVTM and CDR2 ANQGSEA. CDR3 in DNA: TGCAGCGTTGCCGGGACTAGCGGGAGGGCGGGCGGGGAGCTGTTTTTT. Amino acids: CSVAGTSGRAGGELFF.

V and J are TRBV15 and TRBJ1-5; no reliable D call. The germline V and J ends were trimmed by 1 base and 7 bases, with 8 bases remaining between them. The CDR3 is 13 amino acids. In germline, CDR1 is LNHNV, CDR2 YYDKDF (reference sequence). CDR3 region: CATSRGRLQPQHF. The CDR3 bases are TGTGCCACCAGCAGAGGTCGGTTGCAGCCCCAGCATTTT.

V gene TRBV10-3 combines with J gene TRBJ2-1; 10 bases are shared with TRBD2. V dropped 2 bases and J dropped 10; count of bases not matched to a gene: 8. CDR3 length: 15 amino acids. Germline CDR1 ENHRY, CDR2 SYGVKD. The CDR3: CAISEPSGTSEEQFF. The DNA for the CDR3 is TGTGCCATCAGTGAGCCCTCCGGGACTAGCGAAGAGCAGTTCTTC.

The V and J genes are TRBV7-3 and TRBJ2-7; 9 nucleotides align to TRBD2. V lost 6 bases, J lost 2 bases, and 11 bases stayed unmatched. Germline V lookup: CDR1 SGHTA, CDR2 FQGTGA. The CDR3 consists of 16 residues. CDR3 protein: CASRLIGLAPTYEQYF. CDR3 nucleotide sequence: TGTGCCAGCAGACTAATCGGACTAGCGCCGACCTACGAGCAGTACTTC.

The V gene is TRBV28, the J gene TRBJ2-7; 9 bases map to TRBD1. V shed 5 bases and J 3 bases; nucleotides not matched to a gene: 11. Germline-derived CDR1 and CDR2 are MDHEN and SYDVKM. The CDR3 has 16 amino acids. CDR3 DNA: TGTGCCAGCAGTCCCTTAGAGACAGGGGGAAGCTACGAGCAGTACTTC. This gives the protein CASSPLETGGSYEQYF.

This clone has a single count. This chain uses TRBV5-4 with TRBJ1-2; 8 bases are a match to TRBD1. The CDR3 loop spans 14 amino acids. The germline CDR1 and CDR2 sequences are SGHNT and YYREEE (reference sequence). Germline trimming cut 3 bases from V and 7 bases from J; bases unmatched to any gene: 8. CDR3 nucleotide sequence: TGTGCCAGCAGCTCCGAATTAACAGGGGGTGGCTACACCTTC. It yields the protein CASSSELTGGGYTF.

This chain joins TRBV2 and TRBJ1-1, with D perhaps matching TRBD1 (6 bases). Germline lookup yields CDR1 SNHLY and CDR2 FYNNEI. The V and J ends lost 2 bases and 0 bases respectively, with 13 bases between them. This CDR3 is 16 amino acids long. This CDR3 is CASSELSRGLNTEAFF. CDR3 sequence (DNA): TGTGCCAGCAGTGAACTTTCCAGGGGCTTGAACACTGAAGCTTTCTTT.

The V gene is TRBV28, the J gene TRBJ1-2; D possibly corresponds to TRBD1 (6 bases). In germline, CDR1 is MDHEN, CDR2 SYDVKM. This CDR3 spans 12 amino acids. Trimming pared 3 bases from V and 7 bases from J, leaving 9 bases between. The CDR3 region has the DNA TGTGCCAGCAGTTTCAGGGGAGCTGGCTACACCTTC. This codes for CASSFRGAGYTF.

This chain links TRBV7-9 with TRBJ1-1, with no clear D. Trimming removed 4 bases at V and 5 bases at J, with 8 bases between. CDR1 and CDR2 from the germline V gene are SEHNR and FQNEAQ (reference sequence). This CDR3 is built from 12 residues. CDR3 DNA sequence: TGTGCCAGCAGCTCCGGAGAGACTGAAGCTTTCTTT. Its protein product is CASSSGETEAFF.

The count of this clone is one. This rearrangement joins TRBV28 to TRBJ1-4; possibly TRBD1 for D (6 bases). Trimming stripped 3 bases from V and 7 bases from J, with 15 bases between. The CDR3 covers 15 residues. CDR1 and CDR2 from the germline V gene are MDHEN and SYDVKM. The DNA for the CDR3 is TGTGCCAGCAGTTTTACAGGGAGCGAAGGTGAAAAACTGTTTTTT. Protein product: CASSFTGSEGEKLFF.

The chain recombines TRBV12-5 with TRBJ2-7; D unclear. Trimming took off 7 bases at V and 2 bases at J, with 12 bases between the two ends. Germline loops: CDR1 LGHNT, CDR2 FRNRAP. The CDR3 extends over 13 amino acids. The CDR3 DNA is TGTGCTAGTGCCCCGGAGAAAACCTACGAGCAGTACTTC. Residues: CASAPEKTYEQYF.

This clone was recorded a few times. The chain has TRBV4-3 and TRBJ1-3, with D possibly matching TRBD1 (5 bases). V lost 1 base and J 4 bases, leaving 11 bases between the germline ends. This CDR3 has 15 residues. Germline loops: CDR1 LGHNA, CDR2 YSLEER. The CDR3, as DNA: TGCGCCAGCAGCCAAGGCTCAGGGAGGGGAAACACCATATATTTT. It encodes CASSQGSGRGNTIYF.

This CDR3 is CASSQKRQGVGEQYF. The CDR3 region has the DNA TGCGCCAGCAGCCAGAAGCGACAGGGGGTAGGCGAGCAGTACTTC. The chain links TRBV4-1 to TRBJ2-7, with 9 bases aligning to TRBD1. Looked up from germline, CDR1 is MGHRA and CDR2 is YSYEKL. This CDR3 is built from 15 residues. The junction had 9 bases not matched to a gene; V was cut back by 3 bases and J by 6 bases.

This chain's CDR3 is CATSGLAGINEQFF. The CDR3 DNA is TGTGCCACCAGCGGGCTAGCGGGTATCAATGAGCAGTTCTTC. The V gene is TRBV15, the J gene TRBJ2-1, with 8 bases lining up with TRBD2. From germline, CDR1 is LNHNV and CDR2 YYDKDF (reference sequence). The trim removed 5 bases at V and 6 bases at J, leaving 6 bases unmatched. The CDR3 is made up of 14 amino acids.

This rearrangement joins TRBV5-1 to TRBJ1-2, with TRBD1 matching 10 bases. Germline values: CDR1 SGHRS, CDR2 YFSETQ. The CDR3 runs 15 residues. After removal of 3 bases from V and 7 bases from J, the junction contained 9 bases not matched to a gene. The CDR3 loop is CASSSTPGQGPGYTF. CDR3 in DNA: TGCGCCAGCAGCTCAACCCCGGGACAGGGGCCTGGCTACACCTTC.

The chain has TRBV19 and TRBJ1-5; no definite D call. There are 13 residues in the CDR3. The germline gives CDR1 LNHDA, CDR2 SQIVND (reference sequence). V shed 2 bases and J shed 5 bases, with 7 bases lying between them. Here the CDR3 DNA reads TGTGCCAGTAGTATAAAGCAGGATCAGCCCCAGCATTTT. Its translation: CASSIKQDQPQHF.

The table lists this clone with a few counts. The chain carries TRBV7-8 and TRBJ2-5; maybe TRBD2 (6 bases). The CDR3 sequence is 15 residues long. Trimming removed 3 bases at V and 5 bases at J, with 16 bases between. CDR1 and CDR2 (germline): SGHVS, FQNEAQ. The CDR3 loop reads CASSFGLNPAETQYF. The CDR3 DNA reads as TGTGCCAGCAGCTTCGGACTAAATCCTGCCGAGACCCAGTACTTC.

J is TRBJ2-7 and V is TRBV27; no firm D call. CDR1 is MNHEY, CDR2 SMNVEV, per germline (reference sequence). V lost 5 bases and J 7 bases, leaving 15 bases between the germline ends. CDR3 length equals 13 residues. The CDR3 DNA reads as TGTGCCAGCAGTGTCAAGAGGTCCGGGGAGCAGTACTTC. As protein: CASSVKRSGEQYF.

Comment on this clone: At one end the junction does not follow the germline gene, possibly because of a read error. The CDR3 DNA follows: TGTTCCAGCAGCTCTTTAGCGGGAGGGGGTTTCAATGAGCAGTTCTTC. Protein: CSSSSLAGGGFNEQFF. The chain couples TRBV7-9 to TRBJ2-1; 11 bases fit TRBD2. The CDR3 extends over 16 amino acids. Germline loops: CDR1 SEHNR, CDR2 FQNEAQ (reference sequence).

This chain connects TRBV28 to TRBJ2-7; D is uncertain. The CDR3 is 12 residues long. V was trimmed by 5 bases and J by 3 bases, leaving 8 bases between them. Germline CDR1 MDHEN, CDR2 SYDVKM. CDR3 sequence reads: CASSTLSYEQYF. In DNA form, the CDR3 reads TGTGCCAGCAGTACCCTTAGCTACGAGCAGTACTTC. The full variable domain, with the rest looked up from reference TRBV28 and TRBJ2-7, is DVKVTQSSRYLVKRTGEKVFLECVQDMDHENMFWYRQDPGLGLRLIYFSYDVKMKEKGDIPEGYSVSREKKERFSLILESASTNQTSMYLCASSTLSYEQYFGPGTRLTVT.